Following are 11 T cell receptor beta chains from one sample sequenced in a study of OX40 agonist ivuxolimab in advanced cancers. TCRdb keeps only in-frame clones here, not all; method: immunoSEQ multiplex PCR. The sample lists around 150,000 clones; around 94% were seen once. Sequenced material: CD4+ or CD8+ T cells sorted from blood, taken in a trial of the OX40 agonist ivuxolimab. Receptor source: an adult with an advanced solid tumor such as melanoma, head and neck, liver or kidney cancer.

The chain employs TRBV13 and TRBJ1-4; the D is unclear. The CDR3 has 14 residues. Germline V CDR1 and CDR2: PRHDT, FYEKMQ (reference sequence). V gave up 5 bases and J gave up 2 bases, with 9 bases separating them. This CDR3 reads CASSLGLTNEKLFF. The CDR3 DNA is TGTGCCAGCAGCCTCGGACTTACTAATGAAAAACTGTTTTTT.

The chain employs TRBV12-5 and TRBJ2-1; no clear D gene. Trimming stripped 6 bases from V and 1 base from J, with 7 bases between. CDR3 length: 13 amino acids. CDR1 and CDR2 from the germline V gene are LGHNT and FRNRAP. CDR3 coding DNA: TGTGCTAGTGGGGGGATTTCCTACAATGAGCAGTTCTTC. Protein: CASGGISYNEQFF.

The chain couples TRBV2 to TRBJ2-7, with TRBD1 matching over 7 bases. Germline V gene lookup returns CDR1 SNHLY and CDR2 FYNNEI. This CDR3 is built from 14 residues. J gave up 1 base and V 5 bases, and 5 bases lay outside the gene matches. The CDR3 DNA reads TGTGCCAGCAGTCGGACAGGAACTTCCTACGAGCAGTACTTC. Residues: CASSRTGTSYEQYF.

A remark on this clone: One junction end disagrees with the germline gene, perhaps due to a read error. The V and J genes are TRBV6-6 and TRBJ2-7; D gene unclear. The germline gives CDR1 MNHNY, CDR2 SVGAGI (reference sequence). The CDR3 contains 13 residues. The CDR3 loop reads CASSPYVQALSHF. In DNA form, the CDR3 reads TGTGCCAGCAGTCCGTATGTGCAGGCGCTTAGCCACTTC.

J is TRBJ1-5 and V is TRBV18, with unresolved D. CDR3 length: 13 residues. The V and J ends lost 3 bases and 7 bases respectively, with 10 bases between them. Per germline, CDR1 KGHSH and CDR2 LQKENI. CDR3 region: CASSPGEEQPQHF. The CDR3 coding sequence is TGTGCCAGCTCACCTGGGGAGGAGCAGCCCCAGCATTTT.

The rearrangement uses TRBV5-1 and TRBJ1-2; 8 bases are shared with TRBD1. Looked up from germline, CDR1 is SGHRS and CDR2 is YFSETQ. V dropped 1 base and J dropped 6; count of bases not matched to a gene: 5. The length of the CDR3 is 14 residues. The CDR3 sequence is CASSLTGTGNGYTF. Written as DNA, the CDR3 is TGCGCCAGCAGCTTGACCGGGACAGGAAATGGCTACACCTTC.

The rearrangement uses TRBV7-6 and TRBJ2-7; TRBD2 agrees at 8 bases. Germline V lookup: CDR1 SGHVS, CDR2 FNYEAQ. Unmatched junction bases numbered 6, after V lost 5 bases and J lost 0 bases. This CDR3 is built from 15 residues. The CDR3 DNA sequence: TGTGCCAGCAGCGTCAGCGGGAGTAGCTCCTACGAGCAGTACTTC. Its protein product is CASSVSGSSSYEQYF.

This sequence joins TRBV6-6 and TRBJ1-2; 8 bases line up with TRBD1. Unmatched junction bases numbered 10, after V lost 0 bases and J lost 7 bases. Germline V gives CDR1 MNHNY, CDR2 SVGAGI (reference sequence). This CDR3 spans 16 amino acids. The CDR3 protein is CASSYSPLSGGSGYTF. DNA of the CDR3: TGTGCCAGCAGTTACTCCCCCCTCTCAGGGGGCAGTGGCTACACCTTC.

In the case of this clone: At one of its ends the junction is not consistent with the germline gene, which may arise from a read error. The V gene is TRBV5-4, the J gene TRBJ1-4, with D possibly being TRBD1 (6 bases). Germline V lookup: CDR1 SGHNT, CDR2 YYREEE (reference sequence). This CDR3 has 11 residues. DNA of the CDR3: TGTGCCAGCAGCTTGTCAGGGGCAAAGATTTTT. Protein sequence: CASSLSGAKIF.

This clone appeared once. V gene TRBV2 combines with J gene TRBJ2-7; the D gene is possibly TRBD1 (6 bases). V was clipped by 8 bases and J by 2 bases, with 13 bases between them. The CDR3 runs 13 residues. Germline CDR1 reads SNHLY; CDR2 reads FYNNEI. CDR3 in DNA: TGTGCCAGCCGACAGGCTGCCACCTACGAGCAGTACTTC. Residues: CASRQAATYEQYF.

V gene TRBV19 combines with J gene TRBJ2-5; 9 bases line up with TRBD1. Trimming removed 3 bases from V and 3 bases from J; junction bases left unmatched: 5. In germline, CDR1 is LNHDA, CDR2 SQIVND (reference sequence). The length of the CDR3 is 15 residues. The CDR3 DNA follows: TGTGCCAGTAGTATGGACAGGGGCGGTGAAGAGACCCAGTACTTC. This encodes CASSMDRGGEETQYF.